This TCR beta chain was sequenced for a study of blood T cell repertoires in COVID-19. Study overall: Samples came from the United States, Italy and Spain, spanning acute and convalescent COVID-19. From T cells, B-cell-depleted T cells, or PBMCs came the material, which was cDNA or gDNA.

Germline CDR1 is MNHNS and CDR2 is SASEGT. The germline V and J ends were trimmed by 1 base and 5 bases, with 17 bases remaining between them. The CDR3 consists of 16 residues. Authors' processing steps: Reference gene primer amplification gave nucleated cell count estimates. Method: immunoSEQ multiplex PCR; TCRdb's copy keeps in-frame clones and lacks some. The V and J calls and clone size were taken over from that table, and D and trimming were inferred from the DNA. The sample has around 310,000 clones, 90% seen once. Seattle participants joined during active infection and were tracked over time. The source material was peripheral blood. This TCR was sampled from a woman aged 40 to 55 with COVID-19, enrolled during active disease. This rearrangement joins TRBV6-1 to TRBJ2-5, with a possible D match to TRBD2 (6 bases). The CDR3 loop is CASSEDLASVAETQYF. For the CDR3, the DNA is TGTGCCAGCAGTGAAGATTTGGCTAGCGTAGCGGAGACCCAGTACTTC.